This T cell receptor (beta chain) was recovered during a study of response to subunit inactivated influenza vaccine. The junction had 15 bases not matched to a gene; V was cut back by 4 bases and J by 10 bases. Germline-derived CDR1 and CDR2 are GTSNPN and SVGIG (reference sequence). CDR3 size: 16 residues. Via MiXCR, TCRdb re-called the RT-PCR reads, giving one row per CDR3 protein. Of hundreds of thousands of distinct CDR3 sequences listed, 16% are singletons. Study results and limitations: Authors suggested seasonal influenza vaccinations each recruit few new T cells.

Points on this clonotype: No antigen is known for it.

The chain is built from TRBV30 and TRBJ2-1; 11 bases fit TRBD2. Specimen: CD4+ T cells sorted from PBMCs, collected roughly 24 months after vaccination. The receptor was isolated from a man aged 45 to 70 who received an inactivated influenza vaccine. The CDR3 is CAWNFGRSSGRREQFF. CDR3 DNA: TGTGCCTGGAATTTCGGGCGGTCTAGCGGGAGGCGGGAGCAGTTCTTC.